This T cell receptor (beta chain) was retrieved from a study of blood T cell repertoires in COVID-19. Study overall: T cells, B-cell-depleted T cells, or PBMCs provided the cDNA or gDNA that served as material.

TCRdb keeps only in-frame clones here, not all; method: immunoSEQ multiplex PCR. The sample contains just over 150,000 clones, around 84% of which appear only once. This CDR3 is built from 13 residues. V gave up 3 bases and J gave up 7 bases, with 13 bases separating them. The V gene's germline CDR1 is MNHNS and CDR2 SASEGT. The sample was peripheral blood. This receptor was identified in a woman between 45 and 65 years old with acute or convalescent COVID-19. This chain connects TRBV6-1 to TRBJ2-7, with a weak D call TRBD2 (6 bases). CDR3 amino acids: CASSEARLGEQYF. For the CDR3, the DNA is TGTGCCAGCAGTGAGGCCAGACTAGGGGAGCAGTACTTC.